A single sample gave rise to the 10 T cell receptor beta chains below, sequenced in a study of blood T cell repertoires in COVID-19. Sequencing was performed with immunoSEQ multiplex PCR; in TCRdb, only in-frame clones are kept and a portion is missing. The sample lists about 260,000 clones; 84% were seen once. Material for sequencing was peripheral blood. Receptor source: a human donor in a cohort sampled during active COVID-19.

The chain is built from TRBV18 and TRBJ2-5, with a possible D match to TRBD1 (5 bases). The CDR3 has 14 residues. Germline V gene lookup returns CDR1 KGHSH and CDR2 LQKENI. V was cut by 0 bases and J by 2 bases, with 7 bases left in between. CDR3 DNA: TGTGCCAGCTCACCACCGACAGAGCAAGAGACCCAGTACTTC. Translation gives CASSPPTEQETQYF.

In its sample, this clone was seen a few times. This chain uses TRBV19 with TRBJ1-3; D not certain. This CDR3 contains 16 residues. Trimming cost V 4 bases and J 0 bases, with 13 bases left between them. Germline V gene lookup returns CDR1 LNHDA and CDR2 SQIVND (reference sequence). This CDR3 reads CASSTQGGPSGNTIYF. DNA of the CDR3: TGTGCCAGTAGTACTCAAGGAGGACCCTCTGGAAACACCATATATTTT.

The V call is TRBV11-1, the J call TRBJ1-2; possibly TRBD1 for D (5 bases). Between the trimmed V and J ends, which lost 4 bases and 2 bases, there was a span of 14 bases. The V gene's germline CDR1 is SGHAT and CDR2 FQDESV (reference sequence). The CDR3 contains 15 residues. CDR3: CASSYSDRPNYGYTF. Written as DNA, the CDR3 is TGTGCCAGCAGCTACAGTGACAGACCAAACTATGGCTACACCTTC.

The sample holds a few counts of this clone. DNA of the CDR3: TGTGCCAGCAGCTTTGAGGCGGGAAGGGTAGATACGCAGTATTTT. Translated: CASSFEAGRVDTQYF. The chain combines TRBV5-5 with TRBJ2-3; D perhaps matches TRBD2 (6 bases). Trimming cost V 2 bases and J 5 bases, with 15 bases left between them. The CDR3 is 15 amino acids. Germline V gene data show CDR1 as SGHKS and CDR2 as YYEKEE (reference sequence).

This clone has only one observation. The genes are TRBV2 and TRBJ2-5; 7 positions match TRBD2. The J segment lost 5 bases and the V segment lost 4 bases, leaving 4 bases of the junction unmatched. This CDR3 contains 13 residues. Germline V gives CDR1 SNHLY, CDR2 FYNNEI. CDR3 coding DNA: TGTGCCAGCAGTGGGAGCGGGGCTGAGACCCAGTACTTC. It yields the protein CASSGSGAETQYF. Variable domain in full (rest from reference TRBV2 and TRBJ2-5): EPEVTQTPSHQVTQMGQEVILRCVPISNHLYFYWYRQILGQKVEFLVSFYNNEISEKSEIFDDQFSVERPDGSNFTLKIRSTKLEDSAMYFCASSGSGAETQYFGPGTRLLVL.

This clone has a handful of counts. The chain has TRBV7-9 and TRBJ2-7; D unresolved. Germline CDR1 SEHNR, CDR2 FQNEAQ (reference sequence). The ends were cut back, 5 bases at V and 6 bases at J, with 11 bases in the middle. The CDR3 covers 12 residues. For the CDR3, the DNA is TGTGCCAGCAGCCCTCGGGTGAGCGAGCAGTACTTC. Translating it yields CASSPRVSEQYF.

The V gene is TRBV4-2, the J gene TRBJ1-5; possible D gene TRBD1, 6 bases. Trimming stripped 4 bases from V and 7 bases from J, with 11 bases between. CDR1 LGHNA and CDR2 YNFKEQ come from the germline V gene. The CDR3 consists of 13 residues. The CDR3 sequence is CASSRTGNQPQHF. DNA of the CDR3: TGTGCCAGCAGCCGAACAGGGAACCAGCCCCAGCATTTT.

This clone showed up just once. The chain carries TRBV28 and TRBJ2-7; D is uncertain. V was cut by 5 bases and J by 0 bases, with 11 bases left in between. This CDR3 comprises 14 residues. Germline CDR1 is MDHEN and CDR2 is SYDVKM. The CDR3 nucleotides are TGTGCCAGCAGTCCTACCAGGAACTCCTACGAGCAGTACTTC. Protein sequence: CASSPTRNSYEQYF.

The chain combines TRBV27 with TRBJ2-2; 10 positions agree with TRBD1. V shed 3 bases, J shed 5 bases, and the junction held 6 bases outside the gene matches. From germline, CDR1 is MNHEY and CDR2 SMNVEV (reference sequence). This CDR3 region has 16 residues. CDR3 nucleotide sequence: TGTGCCAGCAGTTTCAGACAGGGGGCGGGGACCGGGGAGCTGTTTTTT. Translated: CASSFRQGAGTGELFF.

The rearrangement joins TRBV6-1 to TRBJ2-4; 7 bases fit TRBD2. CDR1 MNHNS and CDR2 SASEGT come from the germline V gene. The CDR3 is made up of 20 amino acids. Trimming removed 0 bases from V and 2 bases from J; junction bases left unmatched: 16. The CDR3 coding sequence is TGTGCCAGCAGTGAAGCAGCTAGCGGTCATACCTCTCTAACCAAAAACATTCAGTACTTC. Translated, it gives CASSEAASGHTSLTKNIQYF.